Shown below are 18 T cell receptor beta chains from a single sample sequenced in a study of liver allograft versus peripheral blood T cells. Study-wide context: Repertoires of T cell receptors in transplanted livers were compared with recipients' peripheral blood repertoires.

TCRdb called the reads again in MiXCR, with one record for every CDR3 protein. Here the sample spans approximately 7,300 distinct CDR3 sequences, more than 15% being singletons. Receptors were obtained from a human patient who had a liver transplant. The graft donor may account for some of the T cells.

In this sample, this clonotype is medium-sized (0.01 to 0.1%). This chain links TRBV13 with TRBJ1-1, with TRBD1 identical over 10 bases. The V gene end was trimmed by 5 bases and the J gene end by 4 bases; junction bases not matched to a gene: 4. The CDR3 length is 14 residues. The V gene's germline CDR1 is PRHDT and CDR2 FYEKMQ (reference sequence). CDR3 nucleotides: TGTGCCAGCAGCGCCAGGACAGGGGGCACTGAAGCTTTCTTT. Translation: CASSARTGGTEAFF.

This clonotype was observed many times. V and J are TRBV6-1 and TRBJ2-3; TRBD2 matches 11 bases. The CDR3 is 16 residues long. The V gene end was trimmed by 4 bases and the J gene end by 1 base; junction bases not matched to a gene: 4. CDR1 MNHNS and CDR2 SASEGT come from the germline V gene. The CDR3 is CASSASGGPGTDTQYF. Here the CDR3 DNA reads TGTGCCAGCAGTGCTAGCGGGGGGCCGGGCACAGATACGCAGTATTTT.

In this sample, this clonotype is medium-sized. The V call is TRBV27, the J call TRBJ1-6, with D unclear. The CDR3 is 16 residues long. CDR1 MNHEY and CDR2 SMNVEV come from the germline V gene (reference sequence). Trimming stripped 0 bases from V and 6 bases from J, with 12 bases between. The chain's CDR3 is CASSLSWGGINSPLHF. The CDR3 nucleotides are TGTGCCAGCAGTTTATCTTGGGGAGGGATTAATTCACCCCTCCACTTT.

The table lists this clonotype with many counts. This sequence joins TRBV19 and TRBJ2-7; TRBD1 aligns across 10 bases. CDR3 length: 15 amino acids. Germline V gene data show CDR1 as LNHDA and CDR2 as SQIVND (reference sequence). V was clipped by 1 base and J by 5 bases; unmatched bases: 5. The CDR3 DNA follows: TGTGCCAGTAGTATAGGGGGACAGGGGAGACACGAGCAGTACTTC. Its protein product is CASSIGGQGRHEQYF.

The V gene is TRBV7-2, the J gene TRBJ2-7; 7 nucleotides align to TRBD1. This CDR3 contains 15 residues. Germline V CDR1 and CDR2: SGHTA, FQGNSA. Trimming removed 5 bases from V and 4 bases from J; junction bases left unmatched: 11. The CDR3 sequence: CASSAPRQGMYEQYF. In nucleotides, the CDR3 is TGTGCCAGCAGCGCCCCCCGACAGGGTATGTACGAGCAGTACTTC.

This clonotype was observed many times. The chain joins TRBV6-1 to TRBJ1-5, with D tentatively TRBD1 (5 bases). The CDR3 totals 15 residues. The V gene lost 7 bases and the J gene lost 4 bases, with 17 bases spanning the gap. Germline CDR1 and CDR2: MNHNS and SASEGT. CDR3 in amino acids: CASTPPGRTNQPQHF. DNA for the CDR3: TGTGCCAGCACCCCCCCGGGCAGGACAAATCAGCCCCAGCATTTT.

By share, this clonotype ranks as medium-sized. The chain has TRBV6-5 and TRBJ1-4; D gene ambiguous. Germline values: CDR1 MNHEY, CDR2 SVGAGI. CDR3 length: 13 amino acids. V was shortened by 6 bases and J by 11 bases, with 16 bases between the two germline ends. DNA for the CDR3: TGTGCCAGCAGCCCGGCGCGACCCTGGAAACTGTTTTTT. Its protein is CASSPARPWKLFF.

The chain recombines TRBV7-2 with TRBJ2-1; no clear D gene. The V end was cut by 1 base, the J end by 6 bases, with 10 bases between. The CDR3 extends over 14 amino acids. The germline V gene encodes CDR1 SGHTA and CDR2 FQGNSA. The CDR3 spells CASSLDRQSNEQFF. Here the CDR3 DNA reads TGTGCCAGCAGCTTAGATAGGCAATCCAATGAGCAGTTCTTC.

This clonotype ranks as medium-sized. The chain couples TRBV27 to TRBJ1-1; D remains unclear. Germline V gene lookup returns CDR1 MNHEY and CDR2 SMNVEV (reference sequence). Trimming removed 3 bases at V and 4 bases at J, with 9 bases between. The CDR3 consists of 13 residues. This chain's CDR3 is CASSLRPATEAFF. CDR3 DNA: TGTGCCAGCAGTTTGAGGCCCGCCACTGAAGCTTTCTTT.

Relative to its sample, this clonotype is medium-sized. V usage is TRBV6-5 and J usage is TRBJ1-2, with 9 bases identical to TRBD1. Germline assignment: CDR1 MNHEY and CDR2 SVGAGI. This CDR3 region has 14 residues. Unmatched junction bases numbered 8, after V lost 4 bases and J lost 8 bases. CDR3 in amino acids: CASSSADRGDGYTF. CDR3 DNA: TGTGCCAGCAGTTCCGCCGACAGGGGGGACGGCTACACCTTC.

This clonotype is categorized as medium-sized. The V gene is TRBV7-2, the J gene TRBJ1-1; TRBD1 matches at 8 bases. After removal of 6 bases from V and 4 bases from J, the junction contained 7 bases not matched to a gene. The CDR3 length is 14 residues. Germline V CDR1 and CDR2: SGHTA, FQGNSA. The CDR3 bases are TGTGCCAGCAGGGCCCCAGGGGGCAGCACTGAAGCTTTCTTT. Protein sequence: CASRAPGGSTEAFF. The full variable domain, in which reference TRBV7-2 and TRBJ1-1 provide the parts outside the CDR3, is GAGVSQSPSNKVTEKGKDVELRCDPISGHTALYWYRQSLGQGLEFLIYFQGNSAPDKSGLPSDRFSAERTGGSVSTLTIQRTQQEDSAVYLCASRAPGGSTEAFFGQGTRLTVV.

This clonotype was counted at least ten times. The rearrangement links TRBV19 to TRBJ1-1; D is uncertain. The V end lost 4 bases, the J end lost 0 bases, and 9 bases lay between the germline ends. The CDR3 contains 14 residues. Germline CDR1 reads LNHDA; CDR2 reads SQIVND (reference sequence). CDR3 DNA sequence: TGTGCCAGTAGTAAAACAGCTATGAACACTGAAGCTTTCTTT. This gives the protein CASSKTAMNTEAFF.

There are many counts of this clonotype. This chain joins TRBV5-4 and TRBJ2-1; 8 nucleotides agree with TRBD2. V trimming: 4 bases; J trimming: 6 bases; junction bases outside the gene matches: 12. The CDR3 is made up of 16 amino acids. Germline values: CDR1 SGHNT, CDR2 YYREEE (reference sequence). DNA for the CDR3: TGTGCCAGCAGCGTCCCGGGGCTAGCGGGTGGCAATGAGCAGTTCTTC. Amino acid sequence: CASSVPGLAGGNEQFF.

The chain is built from TRBV6-1 and TRBJ2-3; the match to TRBD2 covers 11 bases. Germline assignment: CDR1 MNHNS and CDR2 SASEGT. V trimming: 6 bases; J trimming: 5 bases; junction bases outside the gene matches: 13. The CDR3 has 17 amino acids. The CDR3 reads CASSRGIAGGPGDTQYF. Here the CDR3 DNA reads TGTGCCAGCAGCCGGGGGATAGCGGGGGGGCCCGGAGATACGCAGTATTTT.

Within the sample, this clonotype is medium-sized. The chain links TRBV18 to TRBJ1-5; D uncertain. The V gene lost 2 bases and the J gene lost 0 bases, with 8 bases spanning the gap. CDR1 and CDR2 from the germline V gene are KGHSH and LQKENI. The CDR3 spans 15 residues. The CDR3 sequence: CASSPMGYSNQPQHF. CDR3 nucleotide sequence: TGTGCCAGCTCACCAATGGGGTATAGCAATCAGCCCCAGCATTTT. Combining the CDR3 with reference TRBV18 and TRBJ1-5 gives the whole variable domain NAGVMQNPRHLVRRRGQEARLRCSPMKGHSHVYWYRQLPEEGLKFMVYLQKENIIDESGMPKERFSAEFPKEGPSILRIQQVVRGDSAAYFCASSPMGYSNQPQHFGDGTRLSIL.

By share of the sample, this clonotype is medium-sized. V usage is TRBV6-5 and J usage is TRBJ1-1, with 9 positions matching TRBD1. V dropped 6 bases and J dropped 0; count of bases not matched to a gene: 11. The germline gives CDR1 MNHEY, CDR2 SVGAGI. The CDR3 spans 17 residues. The CDR3 DNA reads TGTGCCAGCAGAACGGACAGGGGAAGGGGGATGAACACTGAAGCTTTCTTT. Translating it yields CASRTDRGRGMNTEAFF.

The V gene is TRBV6-2 or TRBV6-3, the J gene TRBJ2-7; D perhaps matches TRBD1 (6 bases). Germline V gives CDR1 MNHEY, CDR2 SVGEGT. The V end was cut by 2 bases, the J end by 0 bases, with 11 bases between. The CDR3 length is 15 residues. The CDR3 loop reads CASSYVQGSSYEQYF. The CDR3 coding sequence is TGTGCCAGCAGTTACGTGCAGGGGAGCTCCTACGAGCAGTACTTC.

This clonotype is judged medium-sized. The genes are TRBV18 and TRBJ1-6; D gene ambiguous. The CDR3 has 13 amino acids. Germline CDR1 KGHSH, CDR2 LQKENI. Deletions cut 1 base from V and 9 bases from J, with 7 bases between. In DNA, the CDR3 is TGTGCCAGCTCACCACGTGATATTTCACCCCTCCACTTT. It specifies CASSPRDISPLHF.